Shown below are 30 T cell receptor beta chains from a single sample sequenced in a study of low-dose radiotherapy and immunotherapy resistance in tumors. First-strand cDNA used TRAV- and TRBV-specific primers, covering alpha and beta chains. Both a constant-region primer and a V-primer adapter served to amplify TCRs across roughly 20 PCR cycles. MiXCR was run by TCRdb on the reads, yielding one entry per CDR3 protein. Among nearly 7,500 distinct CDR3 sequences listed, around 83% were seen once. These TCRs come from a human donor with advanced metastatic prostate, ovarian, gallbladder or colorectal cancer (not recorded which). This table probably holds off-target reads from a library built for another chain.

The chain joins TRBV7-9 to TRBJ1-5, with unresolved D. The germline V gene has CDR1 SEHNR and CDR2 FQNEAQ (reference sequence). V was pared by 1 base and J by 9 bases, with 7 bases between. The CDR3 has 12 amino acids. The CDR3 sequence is CASSLGTRPQHF. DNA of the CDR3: TGTGCCAGCAGCTTAGGGACCCGGCCCCAGCATTTT.

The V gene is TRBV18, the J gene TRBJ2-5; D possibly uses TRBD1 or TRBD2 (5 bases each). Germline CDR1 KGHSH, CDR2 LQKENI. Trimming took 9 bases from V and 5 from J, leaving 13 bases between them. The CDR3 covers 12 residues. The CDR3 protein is CASGDVMETQYF. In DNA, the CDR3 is TGTGCCAGTGGGGACGTCATGGAGACCCAGTACTTC.

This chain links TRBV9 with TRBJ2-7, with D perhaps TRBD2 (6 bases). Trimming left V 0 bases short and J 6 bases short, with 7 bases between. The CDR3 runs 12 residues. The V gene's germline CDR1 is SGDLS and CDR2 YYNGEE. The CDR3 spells CASSVVGGEQYF. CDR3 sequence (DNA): TGTGCCAGCAGCGTAGTCGGGGGCGAGCAGTACTTC.

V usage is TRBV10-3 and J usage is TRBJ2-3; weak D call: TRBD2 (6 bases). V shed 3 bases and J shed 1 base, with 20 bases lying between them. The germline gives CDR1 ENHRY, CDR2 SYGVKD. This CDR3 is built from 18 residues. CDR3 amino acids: CAISDLTGVSGGTDTQYF. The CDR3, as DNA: TGTGCCATCAGTGATCTAACGGGGGTCTCCGGAGGCACAGATACGCAGTATTTT.

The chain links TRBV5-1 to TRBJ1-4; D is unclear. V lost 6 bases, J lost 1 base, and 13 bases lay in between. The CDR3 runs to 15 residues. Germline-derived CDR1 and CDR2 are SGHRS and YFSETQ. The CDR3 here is CASKLGVQTNEKLFF. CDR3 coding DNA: TGCGCCAGCAAACTTGGGGTCCAAACTAATGAAAAACTGTTTTTT.

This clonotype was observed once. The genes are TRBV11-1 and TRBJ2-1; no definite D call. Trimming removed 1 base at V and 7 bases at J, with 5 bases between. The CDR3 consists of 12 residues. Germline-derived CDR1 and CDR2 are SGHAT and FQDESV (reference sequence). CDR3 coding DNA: TGTGCCAGCAGCTTAGGAGAAAATGAGCAGTTCTTC. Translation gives CASSLGENEQFF.

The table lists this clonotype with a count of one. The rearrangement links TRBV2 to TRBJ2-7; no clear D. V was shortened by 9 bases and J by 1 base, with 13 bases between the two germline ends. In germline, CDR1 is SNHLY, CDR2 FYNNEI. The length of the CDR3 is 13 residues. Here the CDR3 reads CASKEPPSYEQYF. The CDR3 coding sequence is TGTGCCAGTAAAGAGCCTCCATCCTACGAGCAGTACTTC.

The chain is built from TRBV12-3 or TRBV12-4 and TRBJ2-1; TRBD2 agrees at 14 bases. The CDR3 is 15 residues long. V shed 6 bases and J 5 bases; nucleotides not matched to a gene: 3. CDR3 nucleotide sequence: TGTGCCAGCAGGAGGACTAGCGGGGGGAACAATGAGCAGTTCTTC. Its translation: CASRRTSGGNNEQFF.

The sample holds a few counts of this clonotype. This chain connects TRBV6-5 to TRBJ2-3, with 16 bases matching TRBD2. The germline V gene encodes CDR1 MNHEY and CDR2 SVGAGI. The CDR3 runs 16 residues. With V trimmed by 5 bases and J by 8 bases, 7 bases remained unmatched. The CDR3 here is CASSPGTSGGASTQYF. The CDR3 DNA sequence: TGTGCCAGCAGTCCCGGGACTAGCGGGGGGGCAAGTACGCAGTATTTT.

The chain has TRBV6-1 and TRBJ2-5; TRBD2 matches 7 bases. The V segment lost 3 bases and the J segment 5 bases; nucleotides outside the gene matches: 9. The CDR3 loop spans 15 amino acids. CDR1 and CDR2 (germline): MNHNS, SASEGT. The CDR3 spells CASSDEGGGGETQYF. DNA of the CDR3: TGTGCCAGCAGTGATGAAGGTGGGGGGGGGGAGACCCAGTACTTC.

The CDR3 coding sequence is TGTGCCAGCAGCTTGGGGGCACCGGGTAATGAGCAGTTCTTC. Protein: CASSLGAPGNEQFF. The chain uses TRBV11-3 and TRBJ2-1; D is perhaps TRBD1 (6 bases). Trimming pared 3 bases from V and 7 bases from J, leaving 13 bases between. The germline V gene encodes CDR1 SGHNT and CDR2 YENEEA. The CDR3 totals 14 residues.

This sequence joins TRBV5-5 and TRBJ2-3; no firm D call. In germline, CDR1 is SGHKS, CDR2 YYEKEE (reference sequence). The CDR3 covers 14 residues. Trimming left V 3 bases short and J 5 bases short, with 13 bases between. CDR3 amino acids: CASSSGGDRDTQYF. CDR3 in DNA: TGTGCCAGCAGCTCCGGTGGGGATCGAGATACGCAGTATTTT.

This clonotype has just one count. CDR3 region: CASSPGAAKNIQYF. The CDR3 DNA is TGTGCCAGCAGCCCCGGGGCAGCCAAAAACATTCAGTACTTC. This rearrangement joins TRBV11-2 to TRBJ2-4, with D perhaps matching TRBD1 or TRBD2 (5 bases each). V dropped 5 bases and J dropped 0 bases, with 8 bases sitting between them. CDR3 length equals 14 residues. Germline V gene data show CDR1 as SGHAT and CDR2 as FQNNGV.

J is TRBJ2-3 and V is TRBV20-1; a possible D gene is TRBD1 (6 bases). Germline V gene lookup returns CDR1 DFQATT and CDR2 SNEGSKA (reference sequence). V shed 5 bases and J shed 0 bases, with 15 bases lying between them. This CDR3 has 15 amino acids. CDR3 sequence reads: CSASLGAASTDTQYF. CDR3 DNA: TGCAGTGCTTCCCTGGGGGCCGCTAGCACAGATACGCAGTATTTT.

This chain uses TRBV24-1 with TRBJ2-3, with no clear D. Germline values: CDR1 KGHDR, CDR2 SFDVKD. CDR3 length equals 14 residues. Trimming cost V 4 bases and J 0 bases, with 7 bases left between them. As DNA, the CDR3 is TGTGCCACCAGTGACCGTACTAGCACAGATACGCAGTATTTT. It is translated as CATSDRTSTDTQYF.

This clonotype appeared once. CDR3: CASSQTPGQGVVEAFF. CDR3 sequence (DNA): TGTGCCAGCAGCCAGACTCCGGGACAGGGGGTGGTTGAAGCTTTCTTT. This sequence joins TRBV12-3 or TRBV12-4 and TRBJ1-1, with TRBD1 matching over 11 bases. This CDR3 contains 16 residues. V was clipped by 6 bases and J by 7 bases; unmatched bases: 13.

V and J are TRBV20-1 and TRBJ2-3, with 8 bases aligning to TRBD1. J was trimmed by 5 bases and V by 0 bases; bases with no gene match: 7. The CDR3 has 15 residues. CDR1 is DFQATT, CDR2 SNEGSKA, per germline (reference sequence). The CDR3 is CSARDQGASLDTQYF. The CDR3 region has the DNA TGCAGTGCTAGAGATCAGGGGGCCAGTTTAGATACGCAGTATTTT.

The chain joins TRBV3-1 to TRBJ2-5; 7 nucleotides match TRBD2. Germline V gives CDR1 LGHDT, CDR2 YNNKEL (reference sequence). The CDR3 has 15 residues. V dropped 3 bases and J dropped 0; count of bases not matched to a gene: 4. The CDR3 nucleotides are TGTGCCAGCAGCCACGCGCGGGGGTACCAAGAGACCCAGTACTTC. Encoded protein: CASSHARGYQETQYF.

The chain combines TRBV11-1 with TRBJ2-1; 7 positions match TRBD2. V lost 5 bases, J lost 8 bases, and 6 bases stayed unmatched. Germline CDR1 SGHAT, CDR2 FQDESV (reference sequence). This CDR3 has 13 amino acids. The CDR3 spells CASSPTSLDEQFF. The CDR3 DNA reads TGTGCCAGCAGCCCGACTAGCTTAGATGAGCAGTTCTTC.

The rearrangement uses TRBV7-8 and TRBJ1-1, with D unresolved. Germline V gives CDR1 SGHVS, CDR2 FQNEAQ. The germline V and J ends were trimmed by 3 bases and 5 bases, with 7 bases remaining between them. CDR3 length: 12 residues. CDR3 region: CASSFGRTEAFF. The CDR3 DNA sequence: TGTGCCAGCAGCTTTGGGAGGACTGAAGCTTTCTTT.

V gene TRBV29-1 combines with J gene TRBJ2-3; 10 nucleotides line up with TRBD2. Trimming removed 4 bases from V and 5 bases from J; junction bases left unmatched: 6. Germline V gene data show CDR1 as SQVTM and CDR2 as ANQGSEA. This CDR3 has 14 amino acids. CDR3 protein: CSVVPSGGGDTQYF. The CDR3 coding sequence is TGCAGCGTTGTCCCTAGCGGGGGAGGAGATACGCAGTATTTT.

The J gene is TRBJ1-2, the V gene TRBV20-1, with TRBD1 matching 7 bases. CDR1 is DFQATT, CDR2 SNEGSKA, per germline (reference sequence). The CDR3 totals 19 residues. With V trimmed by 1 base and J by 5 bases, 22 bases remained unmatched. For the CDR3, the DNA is TGCAGTGCTAGAGCTCCGAGAGGGGGCGACAGAGCCACCTCATATGGCTACACCTTC. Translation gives CSARAPRGGDRATSYGYTF.

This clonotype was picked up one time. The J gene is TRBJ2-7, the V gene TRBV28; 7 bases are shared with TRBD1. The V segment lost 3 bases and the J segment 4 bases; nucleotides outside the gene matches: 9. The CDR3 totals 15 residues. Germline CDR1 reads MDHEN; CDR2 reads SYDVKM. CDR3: CASSFLEDRRYEQYF. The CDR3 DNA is TGTGCCAGCAGTTTCCTCGAGGACAGGAGATACGAGCAGTACTTC.

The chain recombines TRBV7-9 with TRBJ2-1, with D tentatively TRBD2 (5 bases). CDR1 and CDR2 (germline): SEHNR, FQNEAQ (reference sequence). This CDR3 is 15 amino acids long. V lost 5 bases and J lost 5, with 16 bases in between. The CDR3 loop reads CASSPPERPNNEQFF. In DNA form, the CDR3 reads TGTGCCAGCAGCCCCCCGGAGCGGCCTAACAATGAGCAGTTCTTC.

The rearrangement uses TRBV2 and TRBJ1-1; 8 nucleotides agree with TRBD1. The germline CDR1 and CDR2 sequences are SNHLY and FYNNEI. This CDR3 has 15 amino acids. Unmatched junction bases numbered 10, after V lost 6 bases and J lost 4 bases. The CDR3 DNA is TGTGCCAGCAGCCAGGGGGCAACTGGGGGCACTGAAGCTTTCTTT. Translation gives CASSQGATGGTEAFF.

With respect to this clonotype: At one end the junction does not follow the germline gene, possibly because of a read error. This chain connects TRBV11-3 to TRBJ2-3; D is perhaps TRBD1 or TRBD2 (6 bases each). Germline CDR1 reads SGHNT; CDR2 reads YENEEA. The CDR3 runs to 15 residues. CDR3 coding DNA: TGTGCCAGCAGCTCAATCGCGAACGGGGGCCGGGACTTGCGTTTT. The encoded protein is CASSSIANGGRDLRF.

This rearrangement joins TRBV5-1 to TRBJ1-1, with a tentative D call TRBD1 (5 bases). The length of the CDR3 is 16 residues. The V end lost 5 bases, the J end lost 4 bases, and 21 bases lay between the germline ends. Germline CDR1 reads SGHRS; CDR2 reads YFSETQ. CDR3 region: CASSPGRQAGGTEAFF. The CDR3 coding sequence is TGCGCCAGCAGTCCGGGGCGCCAGGCTGGAGGCACTGAAGCTTTCTTT.

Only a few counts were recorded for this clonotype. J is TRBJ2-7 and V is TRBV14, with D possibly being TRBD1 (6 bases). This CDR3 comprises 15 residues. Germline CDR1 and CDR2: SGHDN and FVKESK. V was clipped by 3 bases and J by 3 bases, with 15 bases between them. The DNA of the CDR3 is TGTGCCAGCAGCCAGGACAGTTCGGGTCTCTACGAGCAGTACTTC. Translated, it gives CASSQDSSGLYEQYF.

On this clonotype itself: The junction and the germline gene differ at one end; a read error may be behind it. CDR3: CAFRGTQTQYF. For the CDR3, the DNA is TGTGCCTTCAGGGGCACTCAGACCCAGTACTTC. The chain joins TRBV10-2 to TRBJ2-5, with D tentatively TRBD1 (6 bases). The CDR3 runs to 11 residues. CDR1 is WSHSY, CDR2 SAAADI, per germline.

The CDR3 spells CSVSKGGSYEQYF. In DNA, the CDR3 is TGCAGCGTTTCGAAGGGAGGCTCCTACGAGCAGTACTTC. This chain connects TRBV29-1 to TRBJ2-7, with a tentative D call TRBD2 (6 bases). The germline V gene has CDR1 SQVTM and CDR2 ANQGSEA. V lost 5 bases and J 0 bases, leaving 11 bases between the germline ends. The CDR3 totals 13 residues.